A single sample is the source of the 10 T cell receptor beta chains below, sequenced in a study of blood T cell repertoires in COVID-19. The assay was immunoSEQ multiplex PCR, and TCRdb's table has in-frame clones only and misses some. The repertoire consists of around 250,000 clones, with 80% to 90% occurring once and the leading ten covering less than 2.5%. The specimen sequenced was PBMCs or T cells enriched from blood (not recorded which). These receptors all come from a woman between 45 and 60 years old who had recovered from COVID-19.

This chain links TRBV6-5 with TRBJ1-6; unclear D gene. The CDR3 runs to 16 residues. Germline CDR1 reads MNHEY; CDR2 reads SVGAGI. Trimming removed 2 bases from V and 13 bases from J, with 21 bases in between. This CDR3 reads CASSYGGEGLNTPLHF. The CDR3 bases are TGTGCCAGCAGTTACGGCGGTGAAGGTCTCAATACCCCCCTCCACTTT.

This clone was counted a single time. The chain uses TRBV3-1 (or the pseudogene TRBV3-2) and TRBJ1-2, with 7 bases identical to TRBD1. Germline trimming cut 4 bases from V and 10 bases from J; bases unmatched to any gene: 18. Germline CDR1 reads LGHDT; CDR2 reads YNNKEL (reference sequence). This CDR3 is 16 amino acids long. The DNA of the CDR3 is TGTGCCAGCAGCCCTGGACAGGTTTGGTTGCCTAGGGACTACACCTTC. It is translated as CASSPGQVWLPRDYTF.

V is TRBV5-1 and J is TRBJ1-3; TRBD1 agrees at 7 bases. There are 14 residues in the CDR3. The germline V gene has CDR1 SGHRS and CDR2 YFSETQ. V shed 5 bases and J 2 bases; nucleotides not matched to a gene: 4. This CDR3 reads CASRTGMAGNTIYF. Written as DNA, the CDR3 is TGCGCCAGCAGGACAGGGATGGCTGGAAACACCATATATTTT. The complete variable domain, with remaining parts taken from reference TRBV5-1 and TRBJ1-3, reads KAGVTQTPRYLIKTRGQQVTLSCSPISGHRSVSWYQQTPGQGLQFLFEYFSETQRNKGNFPGRFSGRQFSNSRSEMNVSTLELGDSALYLCASRTGMAGNTIYFGEGSWLTVV.

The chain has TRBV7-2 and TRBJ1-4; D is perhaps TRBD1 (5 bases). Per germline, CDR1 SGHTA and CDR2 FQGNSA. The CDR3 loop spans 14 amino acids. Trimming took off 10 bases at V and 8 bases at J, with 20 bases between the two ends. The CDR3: CATSSIGGGEKLFF. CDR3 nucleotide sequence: TGTGCCACCTCCTCTATCGGGGGGGGAGAAAAACTGTTTTTT.

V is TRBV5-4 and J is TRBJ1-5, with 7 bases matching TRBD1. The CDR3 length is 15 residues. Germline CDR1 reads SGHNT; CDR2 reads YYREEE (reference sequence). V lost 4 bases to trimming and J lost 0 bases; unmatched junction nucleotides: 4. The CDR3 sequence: CASSLGQDSNQPQHF. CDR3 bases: TGTGCCAGCAGCCTCGGACAGGATAGCAATCAGCCCCAGCATTTT.

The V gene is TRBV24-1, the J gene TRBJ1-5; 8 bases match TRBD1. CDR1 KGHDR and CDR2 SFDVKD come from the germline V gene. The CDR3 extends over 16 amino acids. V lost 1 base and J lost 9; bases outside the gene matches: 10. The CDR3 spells CATSDFGTGVRLPQHF. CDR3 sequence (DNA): TGTGCCACCAGTGATTTCGGGACAGGCGTCCGGCTGCCCCAGCATTTT.

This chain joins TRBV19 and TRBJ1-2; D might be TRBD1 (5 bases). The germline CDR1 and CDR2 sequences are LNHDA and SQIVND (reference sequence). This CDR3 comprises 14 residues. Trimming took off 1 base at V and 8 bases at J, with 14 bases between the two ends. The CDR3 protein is CASSIAPGQGGYTF. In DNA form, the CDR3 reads TGTGCCAGTAGTATAGCCCCAGGGCAGGGCGGCTACACCTTC.

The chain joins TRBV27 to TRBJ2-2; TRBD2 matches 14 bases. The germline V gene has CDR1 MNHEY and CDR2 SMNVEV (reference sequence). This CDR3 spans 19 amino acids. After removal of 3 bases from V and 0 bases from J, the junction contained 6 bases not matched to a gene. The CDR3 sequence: CASSFSGLAGGPNTGELFF. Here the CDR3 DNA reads TGTGCCAGCAGTTTTTCCGGACTAGCGGGAGGACCGAACACCGGGGAGCTGTTTTTT.

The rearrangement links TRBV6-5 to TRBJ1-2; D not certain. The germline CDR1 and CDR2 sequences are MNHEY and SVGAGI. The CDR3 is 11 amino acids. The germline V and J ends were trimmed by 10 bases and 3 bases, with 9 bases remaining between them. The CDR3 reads CATREDYGYTF. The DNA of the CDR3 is TGTGCCACCCGGGAGGACTATGGCTACACCTTC.

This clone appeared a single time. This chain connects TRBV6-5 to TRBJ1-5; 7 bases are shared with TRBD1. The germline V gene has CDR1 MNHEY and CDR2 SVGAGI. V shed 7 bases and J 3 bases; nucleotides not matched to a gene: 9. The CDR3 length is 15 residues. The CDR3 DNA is TGTGCCAGCAAGGTTGGCAGGGGGATCAATCAGCCCCAGCATTTT. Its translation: CASKVGRGINQPQHF.